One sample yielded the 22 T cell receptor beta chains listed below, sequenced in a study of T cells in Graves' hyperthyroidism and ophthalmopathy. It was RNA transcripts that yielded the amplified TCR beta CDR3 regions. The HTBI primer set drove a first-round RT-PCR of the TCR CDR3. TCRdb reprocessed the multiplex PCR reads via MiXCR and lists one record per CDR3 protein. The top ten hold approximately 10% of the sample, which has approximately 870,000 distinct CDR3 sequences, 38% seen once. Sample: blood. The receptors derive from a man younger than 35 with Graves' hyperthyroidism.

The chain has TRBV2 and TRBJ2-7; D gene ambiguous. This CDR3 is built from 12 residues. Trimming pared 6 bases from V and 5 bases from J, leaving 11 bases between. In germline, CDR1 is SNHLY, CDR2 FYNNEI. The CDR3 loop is CASRGSPHEQYF. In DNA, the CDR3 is TGTGCCAGCAGGGGCAGTCCCCACGAGCAGTACTTC.

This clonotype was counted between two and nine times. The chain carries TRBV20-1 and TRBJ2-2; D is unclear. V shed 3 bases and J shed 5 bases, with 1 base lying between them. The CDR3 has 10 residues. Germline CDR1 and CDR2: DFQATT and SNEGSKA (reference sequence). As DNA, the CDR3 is TGCAGTGCTAGTACCGGGGAGCTGTTTTTT. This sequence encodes CSASTGELFF.

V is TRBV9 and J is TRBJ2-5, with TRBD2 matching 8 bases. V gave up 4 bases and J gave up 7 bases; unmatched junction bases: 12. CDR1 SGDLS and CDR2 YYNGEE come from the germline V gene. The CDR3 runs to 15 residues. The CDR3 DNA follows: TGTGCCAGCAGCACCCAGGGCGGGGGGATGGTGACCCAGTACTTC. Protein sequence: CASSTQGGGMVTQYF.

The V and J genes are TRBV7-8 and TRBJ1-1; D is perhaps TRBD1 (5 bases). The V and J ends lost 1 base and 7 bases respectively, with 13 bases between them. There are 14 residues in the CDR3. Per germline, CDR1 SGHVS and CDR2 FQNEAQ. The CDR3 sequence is CASSLDGGAGEAFF. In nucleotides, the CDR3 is TGTGCCAGCAGCTTAGATGGAGGGGCCGGTGAAGCTTTCTTT.

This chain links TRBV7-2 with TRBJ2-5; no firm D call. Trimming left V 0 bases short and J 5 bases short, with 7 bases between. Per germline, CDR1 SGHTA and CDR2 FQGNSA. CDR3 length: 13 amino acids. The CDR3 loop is CASSLAVFETQYF. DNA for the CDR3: TGTGCCAGCAGCTTAGCTGTATTTGAGACCCAGTACTTC.

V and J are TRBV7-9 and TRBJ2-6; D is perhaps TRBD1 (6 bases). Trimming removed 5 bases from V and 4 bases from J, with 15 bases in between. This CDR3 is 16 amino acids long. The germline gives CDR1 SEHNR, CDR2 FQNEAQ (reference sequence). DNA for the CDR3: TGTGCCAGCAGCGAACTGCCCGGGACAGGGGCCAACGTCCTGACTTTC. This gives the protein CASSELPGTGANVLTF.

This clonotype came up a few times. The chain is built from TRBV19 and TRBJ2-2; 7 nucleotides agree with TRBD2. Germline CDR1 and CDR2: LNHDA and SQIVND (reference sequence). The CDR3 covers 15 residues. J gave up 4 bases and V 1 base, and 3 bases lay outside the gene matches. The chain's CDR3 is CASSIVPGGTGELFF. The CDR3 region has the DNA TGTGCCAGTAGTATAGTTCCGGGAGGCACCGGGGAGCTGTTTTTT.

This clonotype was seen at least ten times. The CDR3 nucleotides are TGTGCCAGCAGTCCGGGGACAGGGGTCAATCAGCCCCAGCATTTT. Translation gives CASSPGTGVNQPQHF. V and J are TRBV12-3 or TRBV12-4 and TRBJ1-5, with 10 bases identical to TRBD1. Germline trimming cut 5 bases from V and 3 bases from J; bases unmatched to any gene: 4. The CDR3 extends over 15 amino acids.

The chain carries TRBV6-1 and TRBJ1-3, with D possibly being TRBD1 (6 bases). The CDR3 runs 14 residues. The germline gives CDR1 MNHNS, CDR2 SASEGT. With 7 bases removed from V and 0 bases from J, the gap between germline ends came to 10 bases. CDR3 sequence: CASKGGVSGNTIYF. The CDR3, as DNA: TGTGCCAGCAAGGGGGGGGTCTCTGGAAACACCATATATTTT.

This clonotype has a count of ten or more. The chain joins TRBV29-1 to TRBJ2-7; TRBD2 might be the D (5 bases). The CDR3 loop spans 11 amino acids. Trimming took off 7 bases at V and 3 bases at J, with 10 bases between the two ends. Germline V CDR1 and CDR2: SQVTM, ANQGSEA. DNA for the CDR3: TGCAGCGCTACGGGAATCTACGAGCAGTACTTC. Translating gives CSATGIYEQYF.

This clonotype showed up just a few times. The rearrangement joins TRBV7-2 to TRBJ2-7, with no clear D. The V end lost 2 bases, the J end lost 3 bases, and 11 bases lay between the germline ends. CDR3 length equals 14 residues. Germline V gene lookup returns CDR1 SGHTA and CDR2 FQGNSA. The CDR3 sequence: CASSLRFPGYEQYF. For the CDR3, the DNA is TGTGCCAGCAGCTTACGGTTCCCGGGCTACGAGCAGTACTTC. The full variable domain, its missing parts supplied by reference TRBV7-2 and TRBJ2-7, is GAGVSQSPSNKVTEKGKDVELRCDPISGHTALYWYRQSLGQGLEFLIYFQGNSAPDKSGLPSDRFSAERTGGSVSTLTIQRTQQEDSAVYLCASSLRFPGYEQYFGPGTRLTVT.

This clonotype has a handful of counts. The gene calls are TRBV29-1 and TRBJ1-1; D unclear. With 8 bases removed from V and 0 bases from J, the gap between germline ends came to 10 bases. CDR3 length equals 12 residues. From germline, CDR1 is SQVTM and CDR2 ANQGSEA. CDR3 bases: TGCAGCTTAGGGCCGTTGAACACTGAAGCTTTCTTT. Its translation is CSLGPLNTEAFF.

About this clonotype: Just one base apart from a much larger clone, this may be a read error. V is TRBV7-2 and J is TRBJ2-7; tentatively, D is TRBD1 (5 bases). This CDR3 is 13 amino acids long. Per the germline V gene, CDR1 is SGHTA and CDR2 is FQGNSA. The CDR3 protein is CAGSLGLVYEQYF. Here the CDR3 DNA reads TGTGCCGGCAGCTTGGGGCTAGTTTACGAGCAGTACTTC.

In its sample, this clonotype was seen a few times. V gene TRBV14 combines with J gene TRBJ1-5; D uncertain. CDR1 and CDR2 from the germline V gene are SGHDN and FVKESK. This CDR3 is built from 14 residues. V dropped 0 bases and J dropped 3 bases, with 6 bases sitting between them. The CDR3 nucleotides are TGTGCCAGCAGCCAAGAGGGTTTCAATCAGCCCCAGCATTTT. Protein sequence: CASSQEGFNQPQHF.

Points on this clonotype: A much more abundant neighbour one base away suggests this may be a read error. CDR3 nucleotide sequence: TGTGCCAGCAGCCAAGATATGGGACTCTATGGCTGCACCTTC. Amino acid sequence: CASSQDMGLYGCTF. This rearrangement joins TRBV7-2 to TRBJ1-2; weak D call: TRBD1 (5 bases). The CDR3 is 14 amino acids. Germline CDR1 and CDR2: SGHTA and FQGNSA.

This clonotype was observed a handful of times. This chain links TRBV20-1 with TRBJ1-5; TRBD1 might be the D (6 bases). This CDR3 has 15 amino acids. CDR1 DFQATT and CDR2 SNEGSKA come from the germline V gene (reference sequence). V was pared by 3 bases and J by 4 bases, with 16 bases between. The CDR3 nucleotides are TGCAGTGCTAGGCCGGGACAAGCTTTAAATCAGCCCCAGCATTTT. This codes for CSARPGQALNQPQHF.

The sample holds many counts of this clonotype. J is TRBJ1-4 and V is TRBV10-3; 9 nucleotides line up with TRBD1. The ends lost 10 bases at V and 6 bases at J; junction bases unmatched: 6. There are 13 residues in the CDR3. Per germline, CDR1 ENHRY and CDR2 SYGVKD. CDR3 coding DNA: TGTGCCACCCGGGACAGGGACGATGAAAAACTGTTTTTT. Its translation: CATRDRDDEKLFF.

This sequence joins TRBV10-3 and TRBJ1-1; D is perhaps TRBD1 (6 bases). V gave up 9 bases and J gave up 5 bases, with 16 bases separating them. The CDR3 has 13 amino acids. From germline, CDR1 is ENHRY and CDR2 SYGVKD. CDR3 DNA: TGTGCCATTACCGGGACACGGTTTACTGAAGCTTTCTTT. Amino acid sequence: CAITGTRFTEAFF.

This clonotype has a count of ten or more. DNA for the CDR3: TGCAGTGCTCCGAGGGGGACGAGGCAAGAGACCCAGTACTTC. As protein: CSAPRGTRQETQYF. This chain connects TRBV20-1 to TRBJ2-5; perhaps TRBD1 as D (6 bases). The CDR3 sequence is 14 residues long. V was shortened by 5 bases and J by 2 bases, with 15 bases between the two germline ends. From germline, CDR1 is DFQATT and CDR2 SNEGSKA (reference sequence).

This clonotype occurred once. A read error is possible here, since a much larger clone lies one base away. The CDR3 spells CASSLRGSGRGETRYF. The DNA of the CDR3 is TGTGCCAGCAGCTTAAGGGGTAGCGGGAGAGGTGAGACCCGGTACTTC. The chain combines TRBV7-3 with TRBJ2-5; 9 bases line up with TRBD2. Looked up from germline, CDR1 is SGHTA and CDR2 is FQGTGA. The CDR3 has 16 residues.

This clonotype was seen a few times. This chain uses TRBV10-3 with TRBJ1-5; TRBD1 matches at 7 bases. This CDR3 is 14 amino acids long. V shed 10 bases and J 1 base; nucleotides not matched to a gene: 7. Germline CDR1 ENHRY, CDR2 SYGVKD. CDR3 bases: TGTGCCAGTGGACAGGACTGGAGCAATCAGCCCCAGCATTTT. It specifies CASGQDWSNQPQHF.

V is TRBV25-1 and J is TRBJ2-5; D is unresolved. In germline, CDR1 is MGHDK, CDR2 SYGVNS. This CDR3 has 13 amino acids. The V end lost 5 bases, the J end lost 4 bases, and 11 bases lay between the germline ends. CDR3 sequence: CASSSVGLETQYF. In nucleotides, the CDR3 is TGTGCCAGCAGTTCCGTAGGGCTAGAGACCCAGTACTTC.